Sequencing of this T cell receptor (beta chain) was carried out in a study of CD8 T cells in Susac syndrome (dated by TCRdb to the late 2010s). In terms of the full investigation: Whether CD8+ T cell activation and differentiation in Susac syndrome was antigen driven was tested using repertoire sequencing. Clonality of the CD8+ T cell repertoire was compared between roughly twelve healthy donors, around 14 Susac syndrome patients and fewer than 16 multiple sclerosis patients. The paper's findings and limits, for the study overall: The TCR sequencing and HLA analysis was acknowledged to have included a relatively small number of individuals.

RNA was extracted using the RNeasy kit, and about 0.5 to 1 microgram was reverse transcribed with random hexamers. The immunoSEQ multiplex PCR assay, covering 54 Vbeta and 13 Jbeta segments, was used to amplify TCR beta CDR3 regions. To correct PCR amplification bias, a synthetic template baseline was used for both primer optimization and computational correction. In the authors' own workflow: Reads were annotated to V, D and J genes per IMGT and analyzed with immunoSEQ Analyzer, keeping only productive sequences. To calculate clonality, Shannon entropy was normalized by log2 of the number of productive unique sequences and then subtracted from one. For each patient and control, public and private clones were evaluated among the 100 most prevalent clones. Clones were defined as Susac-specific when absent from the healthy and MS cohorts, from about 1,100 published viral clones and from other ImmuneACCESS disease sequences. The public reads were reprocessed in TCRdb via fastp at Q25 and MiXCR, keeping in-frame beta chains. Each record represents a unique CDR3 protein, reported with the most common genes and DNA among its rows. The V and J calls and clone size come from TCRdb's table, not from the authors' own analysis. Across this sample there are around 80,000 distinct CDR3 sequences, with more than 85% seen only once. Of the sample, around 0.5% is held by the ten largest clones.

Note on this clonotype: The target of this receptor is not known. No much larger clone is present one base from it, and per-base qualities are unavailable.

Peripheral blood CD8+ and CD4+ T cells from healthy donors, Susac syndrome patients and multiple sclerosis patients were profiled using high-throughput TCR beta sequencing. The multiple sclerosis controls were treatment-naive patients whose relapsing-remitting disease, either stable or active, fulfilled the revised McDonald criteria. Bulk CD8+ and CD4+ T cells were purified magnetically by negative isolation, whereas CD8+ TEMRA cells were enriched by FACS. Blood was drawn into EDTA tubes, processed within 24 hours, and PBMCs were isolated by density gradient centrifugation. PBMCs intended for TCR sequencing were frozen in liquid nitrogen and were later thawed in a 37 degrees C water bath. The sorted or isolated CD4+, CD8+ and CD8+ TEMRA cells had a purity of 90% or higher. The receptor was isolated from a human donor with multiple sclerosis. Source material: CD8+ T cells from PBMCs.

The nucleotides are TGTGCCAGCTCCCGAACAGAGAACACCGGGGAGCTGTTTTTT. Translated, it gives CASSRTENTGELFF. The sequence is built from TRBV7-9 and TRBJ2-2; no D segment can be confidently identified. Its CDR3 holds 14 amino acids, cysteine through phenylalanine. Just CDR3 DNA is preserved here, 42 bases in frame from base 1. V is cut by 8 bases and J by 1 base, and the space between the germline ends is 11 bases. In the germline V gene (reference sequence), CDR1 corresponds to SEHNR and CDR2 to FQNEAQ.